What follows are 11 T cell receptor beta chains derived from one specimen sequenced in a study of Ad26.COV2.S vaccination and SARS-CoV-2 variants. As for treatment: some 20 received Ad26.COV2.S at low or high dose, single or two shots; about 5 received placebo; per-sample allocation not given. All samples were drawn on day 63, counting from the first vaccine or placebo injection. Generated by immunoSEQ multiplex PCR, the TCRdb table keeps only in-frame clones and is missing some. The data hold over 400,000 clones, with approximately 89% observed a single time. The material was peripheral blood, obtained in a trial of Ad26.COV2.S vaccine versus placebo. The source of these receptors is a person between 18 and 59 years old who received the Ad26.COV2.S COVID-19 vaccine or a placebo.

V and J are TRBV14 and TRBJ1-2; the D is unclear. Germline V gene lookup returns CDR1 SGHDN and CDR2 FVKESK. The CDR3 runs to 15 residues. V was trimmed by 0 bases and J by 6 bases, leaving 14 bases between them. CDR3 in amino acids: CASSQESSGRNGYTF. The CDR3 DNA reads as TGTGCCAGCAGCCAAGAGTCCAGCGGTAGGAATGGCTACACCTTC.

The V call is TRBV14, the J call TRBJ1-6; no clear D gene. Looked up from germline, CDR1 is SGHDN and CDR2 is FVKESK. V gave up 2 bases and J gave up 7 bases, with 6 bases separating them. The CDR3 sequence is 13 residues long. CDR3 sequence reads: CASSQSFNSPLHF. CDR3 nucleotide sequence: TGTGCCAGCAGCCAATCCTTCAATTCACCCCTCCACTTT.

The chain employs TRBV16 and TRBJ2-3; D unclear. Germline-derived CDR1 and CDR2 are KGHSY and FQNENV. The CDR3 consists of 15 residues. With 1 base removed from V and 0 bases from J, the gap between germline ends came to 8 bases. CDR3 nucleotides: TGTGCCAGCAGCCAATTAAGTCGCAGCACAGATACGCAGTATTTT. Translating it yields CASSQLSRSTDTQYF.

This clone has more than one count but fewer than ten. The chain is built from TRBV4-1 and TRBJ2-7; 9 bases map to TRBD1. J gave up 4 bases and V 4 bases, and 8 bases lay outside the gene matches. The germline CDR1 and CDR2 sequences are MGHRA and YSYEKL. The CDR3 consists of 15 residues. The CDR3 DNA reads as TGCGCCAGCAGCCGGGAGGGACAGGGCCCTTACGAGCAGTACTTC. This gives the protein CASSREGQGPYEQYF.

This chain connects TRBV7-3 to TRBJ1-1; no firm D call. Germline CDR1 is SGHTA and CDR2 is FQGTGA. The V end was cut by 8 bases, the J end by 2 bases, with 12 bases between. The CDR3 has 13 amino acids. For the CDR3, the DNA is TGTGCCAGCCGAGGGCAGCCTAACACTGAAGCTTTCTTT. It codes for CASRGQPNTEAFF.

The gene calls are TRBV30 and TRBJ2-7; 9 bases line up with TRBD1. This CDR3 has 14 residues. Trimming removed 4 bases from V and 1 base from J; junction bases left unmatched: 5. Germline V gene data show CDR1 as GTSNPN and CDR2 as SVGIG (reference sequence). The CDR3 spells CAWTVTGGSYEQYF. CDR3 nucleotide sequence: TGTGCCTGGACGGTGACAGGGGGGTCCTACGAGCAGTACTTC.

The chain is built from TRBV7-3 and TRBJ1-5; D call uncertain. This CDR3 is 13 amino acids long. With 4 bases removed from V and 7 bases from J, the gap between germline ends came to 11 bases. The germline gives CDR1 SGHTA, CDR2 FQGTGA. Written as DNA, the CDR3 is TGTGCCAGCAGCTACTACCCAGGCCAGCCCCAGCATTTT. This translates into CASSYYPGQPQHF.

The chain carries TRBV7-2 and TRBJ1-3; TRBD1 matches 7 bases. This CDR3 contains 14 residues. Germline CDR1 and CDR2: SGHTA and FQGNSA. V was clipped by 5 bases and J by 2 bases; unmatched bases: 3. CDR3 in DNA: TGTGCCAGCAGCGAGGGACAGACTGGAAACACCATATATTTT. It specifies CASSEGQTGNTIYF.

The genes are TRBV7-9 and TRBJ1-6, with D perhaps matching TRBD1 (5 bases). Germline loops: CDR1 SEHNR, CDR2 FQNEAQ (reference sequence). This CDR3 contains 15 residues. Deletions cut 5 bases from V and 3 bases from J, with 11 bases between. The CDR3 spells CASSPGLDYNSPLHF. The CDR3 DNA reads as TGTGCCAGCAGCCCGGGACTGGACTATAATTCACCCCTCCACTTT.

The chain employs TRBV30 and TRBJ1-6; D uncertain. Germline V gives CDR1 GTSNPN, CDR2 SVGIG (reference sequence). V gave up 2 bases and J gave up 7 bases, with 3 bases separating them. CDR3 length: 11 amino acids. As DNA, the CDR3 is TGTGCCTGGAGTCAAAATTCACCCCTCCACTTT. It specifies CAWSQNSPLHF.

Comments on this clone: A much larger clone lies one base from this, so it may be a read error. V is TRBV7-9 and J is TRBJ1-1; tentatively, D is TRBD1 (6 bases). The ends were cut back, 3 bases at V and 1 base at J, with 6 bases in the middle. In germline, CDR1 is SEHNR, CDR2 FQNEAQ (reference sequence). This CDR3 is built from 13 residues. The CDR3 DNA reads TGTGCCAGCAGCTTGGACAGGAACACTGAAGCTTTCTTT. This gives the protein CASSLDRNTEAFF. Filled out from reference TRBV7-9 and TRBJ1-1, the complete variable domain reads DTGVSQNPRHKITKRGQNVTFRCDPISEHNRLYWYRQTLGQGPEFLTYFQNEAQLEKSRLLSDRFSAERPKGSFSTLEIQRTEQGDSAMYLCASSLDRNTEAFFGQGTRLTVV.